Each of the 28 T cell receptor beta chains below was sequenced from the same sample in a study of blood T cell repertoires in COVID-19. The data were produced by immunoSEQ multiplex PCR, yet TCRdb's version contains in-frame clones alone and is incomplete. Among about 140,000 clones, 80% were seen once, and the ten largest hold roughly 4.7%. What was sequenced was peripheral blood. These receptors were collected from a woman aged 45-65 years with acute or convalescent COVID-19.

CDR3 region: CASSLAQGGSYNSPLHF. CDR3 nucleotide sequence: TGCGCCAGCAGCTTGGCACAGGGTGGGTCCTATAATTCACCCCTCCACTTT. This chain connects TRBV5-1 to TRBJ1-6; tentative D call: TRBD1 (6 bases). The V gene's germline CDR1 is SGHRS and CDR2 YFSETQ. This CDR3 is 17 amino acids long. Trimming pared 0 bases from V and 1 base from J, leaving 11 bases between.

V is TRBV28 and J is TRBJ1-6; D gene unclear. This CDR3 comprises 16 residues. Trimming took 8 bases from V and 7 from J, leaving 21 bases between them. The germline CDR1 and CDR2 sequences are MDHEN and SYDVKM. Here the CDR3 DNA reads TGTGCCAGCGTCCCACGATCGGCCGCGGGGAATTCACCCCTCCACTTT. It codes for CASVPRSAAGNSPLHF.

J is TRBJ2-7 and V is TRBV28; maybe TRBD1 (6 bases). Between the trimmed V and J ends, which lost 8 bases and 2 bases, there was a span of 22 bases. The germline gives CDR1 MDHEN, CDR2 SYDVKM. The CDR3 runs 16 residues. Written as DNA, the CDR3 is TGTGCCAGCTCCCCTGGGACATCAGCCTCCACCTACGAGCAGTACTTC. Amino acids: CASSPGTSASTYEQYF. Full variable domain (remainder filled in from reference TRBV28 and TRBJ2-7): DVKVTQSSRYLVKRTGEKVFLECVQDMDHENMFWYRQDPGLGLRLIYFSYDVKMKEKGDIPEGYSVSREKKERFSLILESASTNQTSMYLCASSPGTSASTYEQYFGPGTRLTVT.

The J gene is TRBJ1-5, the V gene TRBV6-5, with TRBD1 identical over 10 bases. The V segment lost 6 bases and the J segment 5 bases; nucleotides outside the gene matches: 4. The CDR3 length is 14 residues. Germline V CDR1 and CDR2: MNHEY, SVGAGI. CDR3 residues: CASRTGGVDQPQHF. As DNA, the CDR3 is TGTGCCAGCAGGACAGGGGGCGTTGATCAGCCCCAGCATTTT.

This clone turned up a few times. CDR3 in amino acids: CASSQRDGETQYF. The CDR3 DNA reads TGTGCCAGCAGTCAGCGGGACGGAGAGACCCAGTACTTC. This rearrangement joins TRBV27 to TRBJ2-5; the match to TRBD2 covers 7 bases. The CDR3 totals 13 residues. The germline V gene encodes CDR1 MNHEY and CDR2 SMNVEV (reference sequence). The junction had 4 bases not matched to a gene; V was cut back by 5 bases and J by 4 bases.

The chain carries TRBV2 and TRBJ1-5, with D possibly TRBD1 on 5 matching bases. This CDR3 is 12 amino acids long. CDR1 and CDR2 (germline): SNHLY, FYNNEI. Trimming took off 5 bases at V and 8 bases at J, with 10 bases between the two ends. The DNA of the CDR3 is TGTGCCAGCAGTACAGGTGTTGAGCCCCAGCATTTT. This sequence encodes CASSTGVEPQHF.

The chain links TRBV30 to TRBJ1-6, with a possible D match to TRBD1 (6 bases). Looked up from germline, CDR1 is GTSNPN and CDR2 is SVGIG (reference sequence). Trimming removed 5 bases at V and 8 bases at J, with 13 bases between. The CDR3 loop spans 13 amino acids. CDR3 loop: CAWGADRDSPLHF. The CDR3, as DNA: TGTGCCTGGGGGGCGGACAGAGATTCACCCCTCCACTTT.

A remark on this clone: A read error may explain this, as a much larger clone is one base away. This chain uses TRBV3-1 (or the pseudogene TRBV3-2) with TRBJ1-4; TRBD1 might be the D (5 bases). This CDR3 has 15 amino acids. Germline CDR1 is LGHDT and CDR2 is YNNKEL (reference sequence). Here the CDR3 DNA reads TGTACCAGCAGCCGATGGGGCAGGGAAAATGAAAAACTGTTTTTT. This sequence encodes CTSSRWGRENEKLFF.

The J gene is TRBJ1-3, the V gene TRBV9, with D maybe TRBD1 (5 bases). Trimming took off 7 bases at V and 5 bases at J, with 28 bases between the two ends. Germline CDR1 reads SGDLS; CDR2 reads YYNGEE. CDR3 size: 18 residues. CDR3 bases: TGTGCCAGCCCCGTAATCCCTAGAGCAGGGTGGATTAGAAACACCATATATTTT. Protein sequence: CASPVIPRAGWIRNTIYF. The full variable domain, with the rest looked up from reference TRBV9 and TRBJ1-3, is DSGVTQTPKHLITATGQRVTLRCSPRSGDLSVYWYQQSLDQGLQFLIQYYNGEERAKGNILERFSAQQFPDLHSELNLSSLELGDSALYFCASPVIPRAGWIRNTIYFGEGSWLTVV.

The rearrangement links TRBV7-6 to TRBJ2-7, with D perhaps matching TRBD1 (6 bases). This CDR3 region has 13 residues. CDR1 is SGHVS, CDR2 FNYEAQ, per germline. Trimming removed 5 bases at V and 3 bases at J, with 11 bases between. CDR3 loop: CASSNTQGYEQYF. CDR3 DNA sequence: TGTGCCAGCAGCAACACACAGGGCTACGAGCAGTACTTC.

The count of this clone is one. The V call is TRBV3-1 (or the pseudogene TRBV3-2), the J call TRBJ2-2, with TRBD2 matching 8 bases. CDR1 is LGHDT, CDR2 YNNKEL, per germline (reference sequence). This CDR3 has 17 residues. Unmatched junction bases numbered 8, after V lost 4 bases and J lost 1 base. The CDR3 DNA reads TGTGCCAGCAGCCGCACCGATAGCGGGGAGAACACCGGGGAGCTGTTTTTT. Translated, it gives CASSRTDSGENTGELFF.

This clone appeared a single time. This rearrangement joins TRBV7-6 to TRBJ1-2; 7 positions match TRBD1. Germline CDR1 reads SGHVS; CDR2 reads FNYEAQ. The CDR3 consists of 16 residues. Trimming at V came to 4 bases and at J to 4 bases, leaving 12 bases not matched to a gene. CDR3 in amino acids: CASSSSSGAGGYGYTF. The CDR3 DNA is TGTGCCAGCAGCTCTTCTTCGGGGGCAGGGGGCTATGGCTACACCTTC.

CDR3: CATGEGDYGYTF. DNA for the CDR3: TGTGCCACTGGGGAGGGAGACTATGGCTACACCTTC. This rearrangement joins TRBV6-5 to TRBJ1-2; D gene unclear. Germline V gene data show CDR1 as MNHEY and CDR2 as SVGAGI. Trimming took 10 bases from V and 3 from J, leaving 12 bases between them. The CDR3 has 12 amino acids.

The gene calls are TRBV7-6 and TRBJ1-3; D unresolved. This CDR3 contains 17 residues. V lost 0 bases and J lost 2, with 14 bases in between. Germline CDR1 SGHVS, CDR2 FNYEAQ. The CDR3 region is CASSLAPSSGAGNTIYF. The CDR3 coding sequence is TGTGCCAGCAGCTTAGCACCCTCCTCCGGGGCTGGAAACACCATATATTTT. The full variable domain, with the rest looked up from reference TRBV7-6 and TRBJ1-3, is GAGVSQSPRYKVTKRGQDVALRCDPISGHVSLYWYRQALGQGPEFLTYFNYEAQQDKSGLPNDRFSAERPEGSISTLTIQRTEQRDSAMYRCASSLAPSSGAGNTIYFGEGSWLTVV.

This clone has at least ten counts. CDR3 sequence (DNA): TGCAGCGTTGAGCCAGGGCCTATGAACACTGAAGCTTTCTTT. Amino acids: CSVEPGPMNTEAFF. This rearrangement joins TRBV29-1 to TRBJ1-1; tentative D call: TRBD1 (5 bases). The germline V and J ends were trimmed by 3 bases and 0 bases, with 11 bases remaining between them. The germline V gene encodes CDR1 SQVTM and CDR2 ANQGSEA. The CDR3 has 14 residues.

The J gene is TRBJ1-5, the V gene TRBV10-3, with D tentatively TRBD1 (6 bases). The CDR3 covers 14 residues. CDR1 is ENHRY, CDR2 SYGVKD, per germline. V was clipped by 6 bases and J by 4 bases, with 13 bases between them. This CDR3 is CAIRDAQGNQPQHF. CDR3 DNA: TGTGCCATCAGGGACGCACAGGGAAATCAGCCCCAGCATTTT.

V is TRBV30 and J is TRBJ1-2; the D is unclear. The CDR3 extends over 14 amino acids. CDR1 GTSNPN and CDR2 SVGIG come from the germline V gene (reference sequence). Trimming took off 3 bases at V and 1 base at J, with 12 bases between the two ends. The CDR3 sequence is CAWRDLASNYGYTF. The CDR3 DNA sequence: TGTGCCTGGAGGGACTTGGCCAGTAACTATGGCTACACCTTC.

This clone occurred once. The rearrangement uses TRBV30 and TRBJ1-6; D gene ambiguous. V was clipped by 4 bases and J by 7 bases, with 20 bases between them. The CDR3 runs 16 residues. In germline, CDR1 is GTSNPN, CDR2 SVGIG (reference sequence). The CDR3 protein is CAWNSPGAGRNSPLHF. The CDR3 region has the DNA TGTGCCTGGAACTCCCCGGGCGCGGGCAGAAATTCACCCCTCCACTTT.

This clone is a singleton in its sample. The chain couples TRBV15 to TRBJ2-3; 7 bases align to TRBD1. The CDR3 totals 15 residues. Germline V CDR1 and CDR2: LNHNV, YYDKDF (reference sequence). V lost 3 bases, J lost 5 bases, and 8 bases stayed unmatched. This chain's CDR3 is CATSRQTGVIDTQYF. The CDR3 DNA sequence: TGTGCCACCAGCAGGCAAACAGGGGTAATAGATACGCAGTATTTT.

This chain joins TRBV5-1 and TRBJ2-7; 11 bases are shared with TRBD1. Germline trimming cut 2 bases from V and 5 bases from J; bases unmatched to any gene: 3. Germline loops: CDR1 SGHRS, CDR2 YFSETQ. The CDR3 length is 14 residues. The CDR3 region is CASSLGDRGNEQYF. As DNA, the CDR3 is TGCGCCAGCAGCTTAGGGGACAGGGGGAACGAGCAGTACTTC.

The chain recombines TRBV28 with TRBJ1-5; 7 bases are a match to TRBD1. The germline V gene has CDR1 MDHEN and CDR2 SYDVKM. The CDR3 has 17 amino acids. Germline trimming cut 6 bases from V and 3 bases from J; bases unmatched to any gene: 14. The chain's CDR3 is CASSPSWAGGTNQPQHF. In DNA form, the CDR3 reads TGTGCCAGCAGCCCCTCGTGGGCAGGGGGGACCAATCAGCCCCAGCATTTT.

The genes are TRBV9 and TRBJ1-1; TRBD1 matches at 9 bases. Per the germline V gene, CDR1 is SGDLS and CDR2 is YYNGEE. The V segment lost 3 bases and the J segment 5 bases; nucleotides outside the gene matches: 8. This CDR3 has 15 residues. The CDR3 here is CASSATGGAGTEAFF. DNA of the CDR3: TGTGCCAGCAGCGCTACAGGGGGCGCGGGAACTGAAGCTTTCTTT.

This clone was detected a few times. Other DNA variants within this sample encode the same CDR3. This sequence joins TRBV6-1 and TRBJ2-7, with D hard to call. V lost 1 base to trimming and J lost 3 bases, with 10 bases between them. The CDR3 is 14 residues long. In germline, CDR1 is MNHNS, CDR2 SASEGT. Here the CDR3 DNA reads TGTGCCAGCAGTGAAGTTGGCAGATTCTACGAGCAGTACTTC. This gives the protein CASSEVGRFYEQYF.

This clone came up once. The chain is built from TRBV10-3 and TRBJ1-5; 9 bases are a match to TRBD1. V dropped 5 bases and J dropped 7; count of bases not matched to a gene: 6. Germline CDR1 and CDR2: ENHRY and SYGVKD. This CDR3 contains 14 residues. The CDR3 DNA follows: TGTGCCATCAGTCGGGGACAGGGTAGACAGCCCCAGCATTTT. Translating it yields CAISRGQGRQPQHF.

This chain links TRBV4-3 with TRBJ2-1; 8 bases match TRBD1. Trimming at V came to 0 bases and at J to 2 bases, leaving 3 bases not matched to a gene. The CDR3 length is 16 residues. Germline V gives CDR1 LGHNA, CDR2 YSLEER. The CDR3 reads CASSQEGQATYNEQFF. Written as DNA, the CDR3 is TGCGCCAGCAGCCAAGAGGGACAGGCGACCTACAATGAGCAGTTCTTC.

This clone was seen a few times. The chain carries TRBV10-3 and TRBJ1-4, with 11 nucleotides matching TRBD1. After removal of 10 bases from V and 1 base from J, the junction contained 11 bases not matched to a gene. Germline V gene sequence: CDR1 ENHRY, CDR2 SYGVKD. The CDR3 has 17 residues. Written as DNA, the CDR3 is TGTGCCACCGGACAGGGGGCCTTGGGACTAACTAATGAAAAACTGTTTTTT. Protein product: CATGQGALGLTNEKLFF.

The V call is TRBV29-1, the J call TRBJ2-7; D is uncertain. The CDR3 is 11 amino acids. Germline CDR1 is SQVTM and CDR2 is ANQGSEA. Trimming stripped 2 bases from V and 3 bases from J, with 5 bases between. The CDR3, as DNA: TGCAGCGTTGAACATAGCTACGAGCAGTACTTC. Residues: CSVEHSYEQYF.

The chain uses TRBV28 and TRBJ1-2; 8 positions match TRBD1. V was clipped by 6 bases and J by 4 bases; unmatched bases: 7. The CDR3 extends over 14 amino acids. Per germline, CDR1 MDHEN and CDR2 SYDVKM. The DNA of the CDR3 is TGTGCCAGCAGACCAGGGGGGACAGGCTATGGCTACACCTTC. Encoded protein: CASRPGGTGYGYTF.